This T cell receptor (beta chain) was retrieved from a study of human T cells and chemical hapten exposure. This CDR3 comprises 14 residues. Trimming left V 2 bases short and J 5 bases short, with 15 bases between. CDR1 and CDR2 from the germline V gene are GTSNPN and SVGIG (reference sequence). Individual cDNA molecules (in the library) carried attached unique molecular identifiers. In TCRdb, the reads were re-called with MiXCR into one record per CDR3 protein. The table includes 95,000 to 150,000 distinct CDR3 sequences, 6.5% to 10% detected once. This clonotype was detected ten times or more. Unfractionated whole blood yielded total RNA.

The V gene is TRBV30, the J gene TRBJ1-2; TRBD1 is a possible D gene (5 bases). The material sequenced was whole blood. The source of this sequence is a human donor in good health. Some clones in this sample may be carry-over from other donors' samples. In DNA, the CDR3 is TGTGCCTGGAGTTCGGGACCCGGATCGTATGGCTACACCTTC. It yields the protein CAWSSGPGSYGYTF.